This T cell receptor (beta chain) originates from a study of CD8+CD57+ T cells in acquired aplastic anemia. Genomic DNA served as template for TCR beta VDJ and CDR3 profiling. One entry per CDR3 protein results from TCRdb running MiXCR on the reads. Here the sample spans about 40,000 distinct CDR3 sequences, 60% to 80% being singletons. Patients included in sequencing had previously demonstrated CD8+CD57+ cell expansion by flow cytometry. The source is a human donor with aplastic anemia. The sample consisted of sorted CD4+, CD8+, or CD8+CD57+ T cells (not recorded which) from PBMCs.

DNA for the CDR3: TGCGCCAGCAGCCAAGATGCTGGCAGCTCGTTAGGTGGCTACACCTTC. Its protein product is CASSQDAGSSLGGYTF. The rearrangement links TRBV4-1 to TRBJ1-2; D not certain. Trimming took off 0 bases at V and 7 bases at J, with 18 bases between the two ends. Germline V lookup: CDR1 MGHRA, CDR2 YSYEKL. The CDR3 sequence is 16 residues long.